The 28 T cell receptor beta chains below come from one sample, sequenced in a study of blood T cell repertoires in COVID-19. Clones were sequenced by immunoSEQ multiplex PCR, and TCRdb holds only the in-frame ones, with some missing. The profile covers 200,000 to 250,000 clones, with approximately 77% appearing a single time and 3.5% to 4% taken by the ten largest. Material: peripheral blood. The source of these receptors is a woman of 80 years or more with acute or convalescent COVID-19.

V usage is TRBV6-6 and J usage is TRBJ1-5, with TRBD1 matching 7 bases. CDR1 and CDR2 (germline): MNHNY, SVGAGI (reference sequence). V shed 6 bases, J shed 16 bases, and the junction held 9 bases outside the gene matches. The CDR3 has 11 residues. CDR3 amino acids: CASSRDSTFHF. The CDR3 nucleotides are TGTGCCAGCAGCCGGGACAGTACATTCCATTTT.

The chain employs TRBV14 and TRBJ1-3, with 8 bases identical to TRBD1. The CDR3 contains 15 residues. J lost 3 bases, V lost 6 bases, and 7 bases had no gene match. The germline V gene has CDR1 SGHDN and CDR2 FVKESK. Here the CDR3 reads CASSLPGGNGNTIYF. CDR3 coding DNA: TGTGCCAGCAGTCTACCAGGGGGCAATGGAAACACCATATATTTT.

This clone appeared once. The chain has TRBV7-9 and TRBJ2-1, with TRBD1 matching over 7 bases. V lost 5 bases to trimming and J lost 8 bases; unmatched junction nucleotides: 6. Germline-derived CDR1 and CDR2 are SEHNR and FQNEAQ (reference sequence). The CDR3 is 13 residues long. The CDR3 nucleotides read TGTGCCAGCAGCGGACAGGCAGGGGATGAGCAGTTCTTC. Translating gives CASSGQAGDEQFF.

V gene TRBV7-2 combines with J gene TRBJ2-7, with 7 bases that match TRBD2. J lost 2 bases, V lost 1 base, and 2 bases had no gene match. The CDR3 sequence is 14 residues long. Germline assignment: CDR1 SGHTA and CDR2 FQGNSA. CDR3 coding DNA: TGTGCCAGCAGCTTAGGGGGGGGTACCTACGAGCAGTACTTC. It translates to CASSLGGGTYEQYF.

The CDR3, as DNA: TGTGCCAGCAGCCATTGGACGACAGCAAACTATGGCTACACCTTC. Protein product: CASSHWTTANYGYTF. This chain uses TRBV3-1 (or the pseudogene TRBV3-2) with TRBJ1-2, with D possibly TRBD1 on 5 matching bases. The germline V gene has CDR1 LGHDT and CDR2 YNNKEL (reference sequence). Between the trimmed V and J ends, which lost 3 bases and 2 bases, there was a span of 13 bases. The CDR3 covers 15 residues.

This clone was observed a handful of times. The chain recombines TRBV6-2 or TRBV6-3 with TRBJ2-1; 11 bases fit TRBD1. This CDR3 has 15 residues. Germline V gene lookup returns CDR1 MNHEY and CDR2 SVGEGT. The V and J ends lost 4 bases and 6 bases, in that order; junction bases with no gene match: 5. In DNA form, the CDR3 reads TGTGCCAGCAGTTCGGGACAGGGGGTAAGCAATGAGCAGTTCTTC. Translating it yields CASSSGQGVSNEQFF.

The rearrangement joins TRBV6-5 to TRBJ1-1, with a possible D match to TRBD1 (6 bases). Germline-derived CDR1 and CDR2 are MNHEY and SVGAGI. The CDR3 extends over 12 amino acids. V lost 6 bases, J lost 8 bases, and 13 bases lay in between. The CDR3 sequence: CASSTNRVEAFF. The CDR3 coding sequence is TGTGCCAGCAGCACCAACAGGGTCGAAGCTTTCTTT.

The rearrangement uses TRBV19 and TRBJ1-5, with D possibly TRBD1 on 6 matching bases. The CDR3 runs to 16 residues. Germline assignment: CDR1 LNHDA and CDR2 SQIVND (reference sequence). The V end lost 1 base, the J end lost 4 bases, and 14 bases lay between the germline ends. CDR3 in DNA: TGTGCCAGTAGTATAGGGGGGGGCCCTCCTAATCAGCCCCAGCATTTT. It specifies CASSIGGGPPNQPQHF.

The table lists this clone with a few counts. V and J are TRBV11-3 and TRBJ1-1; no definite D call. The CDR3 is made up of 16 amino acids. Germline V gene lookup returns CDR1 SGHNT and CDR2 YENEEA. Deletions cut 0 bases from V and 1 base from J, with 12 bases between. CDR3 in DNA: TGTGCCAGCAGCTTAGATGGGTTGGCGGGGAACACTGAAGCTTTCTTT. This sequence encodes CASSLDGLAGNTEAFF.

The rearrangement links TRBV10-3 to TRBJ1-4, with D maybe TRBD1 (6 bases). Germline CDR1 ENHRY, CDR2 SYGVKD. V was shortened by 1 base and J by 4 bases, with 10 bases between the two germline ends. This CDR3 spans 15 amino acids. CDR3 DNA: TGTGCCATCAGTGAGTGGGGGGGCGATAATGAAAAACTGTTTTTT. It codes for CAISEWGGDNEKLFF.

The chain uses TRBV4-1 and TRBJ2-2, with TRBD1 matching over 8 bases. Per the germline V gene, CDR1 is MGHRA and CDR2 is YSYEKL. The CDR3 is 15 residues long. The V gene end was trimmed by 4 bases and the J gene end by 6 bases; junction bases not matched to a gene: 7. The CDR3 is CASSPGQGAPGELFF. The CDR3 region has the DNA TGCGCCAGCAGCCCCGGGCAGGGGGCCCCCGGGGAGCTGTTTTTT.

The rearrangement joins TRBV15 to TRBJ1-2; the match to TRBD1 covers 9 bases. Germline V gene lookup returns CDR1 LNHNV and CDR2 YYDKDF (reference sequence). With 0 bases clipped from V and 5 bases from J, the junction kept 4 bases outside the gene matches. The CDR3 length is 15 residues. CDR3: CATSRDTGGSYGYTF. The CDR3 DNA is TGTGCCACCAGCAGAGATACAGGGGGCTCGTATGGCTACACCTTC.

The chain couples TRBV28 to TRBJ1-1, with D unresolved. This CDR3 has 14 amino acids. Looked up from germline, CDR1 is MDHEN and CDR2 is SYDVKM. V lost 1 base and J lost 0, with 6 bases in between. The CDR3 nucleotides are TGTGCCAGCAGTTTATTACCTATGAACACTGAAGCTTTCTTT. The encoded protein is CASSLLPMNTEAFF.

The gene calls are TRBV9 and TRBJ1-1; tentatively, D is TRBD1 (6 bases). V lost 1 base, J lost 3 bases, and 7 bases lay in between. Germline loops: CDR1 SGDLS, CDR2 YYNGEE. The CDR3 length is 13 residues. Written as DNA, the CDR3 is TGTGCCAGCAGCGTACAGGGGCACACTGAAGCTTTCTTT. Its protein is CASSVQGHTEAFF.

This clone has more than one count but fewer than ten. The J gene is TRBJ2-1, the V gene TRBV24-1; D gene uncertain. Trimming cost V 4 bases and J 3 bases, with 12 bases left between them. Germline CDR1 KGHDR, CDR2 SFDVKD. The CDR3 is 15 amino acids. CDR3 sequence: CATSDPQVIYNEQFF. Here the CDR3 DNA reads TGTGCCACCAGTGACCCTCAGGTTATCTACAATGAGCAGTTCTTC.

The rearrangement uses TRBV5-1 and TRBJ2-7; perhaps TRBD2 as D (6 bases). CDR1 SGHRS and CDR2 YFSETQ come from the germline V gene. V lost 4 bases, J lost 3 bases, and 17 bases lay in between. The CDR3 is made up of 15 amino acids. As DNA, the CDR3 is TGCGCCAGCAGCCCCTCTGGAGGGTTCAACTACGAGCAGTACTTC. Its protein is CASSPSGGFNYEQYF.

This clone has a single count. The chain is built from TRBV28 and TRBJ2-3; 8 nucleotides match TRBD1. This CDR3 is built from 15 residues. The J segment lost 4 bases and the V segment lost 8 bases, leaving 11 bases of the junction unmatched. Germline V CDR1 and CDR2: MDHEN, SYDVKM. The CDR3 DNA follows: TGTGCCAGCGGCTCAAGACAGGGGAATGCAGATACGCAGTATTTT. Protein product: CASGSRQGNADTQYF. Looking up the rest from reference TRBV28 and TRBJ2-3 gives the full variable domain: DVKVTQSSRYLVKRTGEKVFLECVQDMDHENMFWYRQDPGLGLRLIYFSYDVKMKEKGDIPEGYSVSREKKERFSLILESASTNQTSMYLCASGSRQGNADTQYFGPGTRLTVL.

V and J are TRBV2 and TRBJ2-2; tentative D call: TRBD1 (6 bases). Germline V gene data show CDR1 as SNHLY and CDR2 as FYNNEI. The V gene lost 8 bases and the J gene lost 2 bases, with 15 bases spanning the gap. The CDR3 length is 15 residues. The CDR3 region is CASRRDTKNTGELFF. The CDR3 DNA is TGTGCCAGCCGCCGGGACACTAAAAACACCGGGGAGCTGTTTTTT.

This clone has only one observation. The V gene is TRBV9, the J gene TRBJ1-2; D is ambiguous. The CDR3 runs to 13 residues. The V gene lost 4 bases and the J gene lost 2 bases, with 9 bases spanning the gap. The germline V gene encodes CDR1 SGDLS and CDR2 YYNGEE. CDR3 DNA sequence: TGTGCCAGCAGCACCAACACGAACTATGGCTACACCTTC. This encodes CASSTNTNYGYTF.

The genes are TRBV5-6 and TRBJ1-1; D possibly corresponds to TRBD1 (6 bases). CDR1 SGHDT and CDR2 YYEEEE come from the germline V gene. This CDR3 contains 15 residues. V lost 5 bases and J 0 bases, leaving 14 bases between the germline ends. CDR3 in DNA: TGTGCCAGCAGTCCTCTCGACAGGATGAACACTGAAGCTTTCTTT. Amino acid sequence: CASSPLDRMNTEAFF.

V usage is TRBV6-5 and J usage is TRBJ2-3; 10 bases fit TRBD2. The CDR3 extends over 15 amino acids. Germline V gene data show CDR1 as MNHEY and CDR2 as SVGAGI. The trim removed 6 bases at V and 1 base at J, leaving 4 bases unmatched. The DNA for the CDR3 is TGTGCCAGCAGCGGACTAGCGGAAGGCACAGATACGCAGTATTTT. It is translated as CASSGLAEGTDTQYF.

The J gene is TRBJ1-6, the V gene TRBV3-1 (or the pseudogene TRBV3-2); D call uncertain. CDR3 length: 16 amino acids. The germline CDR1 and CDR2 sequences are LGHDT and YNNKEL (reference sequence). V was trimmed by 4 bases and J by 5 bases, leaving 15 bases between them. CDR3 DNA: TGTGCCAGCAGCCGAGGCTGGTCACCCAATAATTCACCCCTCCACTTT. Its translation: CASSRGWSPNNSPLHF.

This clone appeared a single time. The chain is built from TRBV6-5 and TRBJ1-5, with D unresolved. V was pared by 4 bases and J by 4 bases, with 5 bases between. The CDR3 runs to 12 residues. In germline, CDR1 is MNHEY, CDR2 SVGAGI. The CDR3 sequence: CASSFLNQPQHF. The CDR3 DNA is TGTGCCAGCAGTTTCCTAAATCAGCCCCAGCATTTT.

Only one count was recorded for this clone. The chain couples TRBV9 to TRBJ1-2; possible D gene TRBD1, 6 bases. Germline-derived CDR1 and CDR2 are SGDLS and YYNGEE. Trimming removed 0 bases from V and 2 bases from J, with 8 bases in between. The CDR3 is 14 amino acids. CDR3 nucleotides: TGTGCCAGCAGCGTAGCTACAGGGAACTATGGCTACACCTTC. Its protein product is CASSVATGNYGYTF.

This sequence joins TRBV7-2 and TRBJ2-7; perhaps TRBD2 as D (5 bases). Trimming stripped 4 bases from V and 4 bases from J, with 14 bases between. The CDR3 extends over 14 amino acids. Germline values: CDR1 SGHTA, CDR2 FQGNSA. CDR3 sequence: CASSSGFLRYEQYF. The CDR3 DNA reads TGTGCCAGCAGCTCGGGATTCCTCAGGTACGAGCAGTACTTC.

The chain uses TRBV3-1 (or the pseudogene TRBV3-2) and TRBJ1-4; no clear D gene. There are 12 residues in the CDR3. Germline V gives CDR1 LGHDT, CDR2 YNNKEL (reference sequence). V shed 2 bases and J shed 6 bases, with 4 bases lying between them. This chain's CDR3 is CASSQRYEKLFF. The CDR3 bases are TGTGCCAGCAGCCAACGGTATGAAAAACTGTTTTTT.

The gene calls are TRBV19 and TRBJ2-1; 9 positions match TRBD2. Germline loops: CDR1 LNHDA, CDR2 SQIVND (reference sequence). CDR3 length: 15 residues. The V and J ends lost 3 bases and 5 bases, in that order; junction bases with no gene match: 5. The CDR3 coding sequence is TGTGCCAGTAGTATCCGGCGGGGGGGAAACAATGAGCAGTTCTTC. It specifies CASSIRRGGNNEQFF. The entire variable domain, with the rest obtained from reference TRBV19 and TRBJ2-1, is as follows: DGGITQSPKYLFRKEGQNVTLSCEQNLNHDAMYWYRQDPGQGLRLIYYSQIVNDFQKGDIAEGYSVSREKKESFPLTVTSAQKNPTAFYLCASSIRRGGNNEQFFGPGTRLTVL.

The gene calls are TRBV21-1 and TRBJ1-4. TRBV21-1 corresponds to a pseudogene. The CDR3 runs to 19 residues. In DNA form, the CDR3 reads TGTGCCAGCAGCAAATTTGGAGAAAAAAACCAAAAGGCCTCTGAAAAACTGTTTTTT. Translated: CASSKFGEKNQKASEKLFF.